The 2 T cell receptor beta chains presented below share a single source sample, sequenced in a study of T cell repertoires in cytomegalovirus infection. Their specific antigens are unknown. TCRdb used MiXCR to reprocess the reads, holding one entry per CDR3 protein. Of 160,000 or so distinct CDR3 sequences listed, less than 25% are singletons. Sample: CD8+ T cells from cultured PBMCs, taken from culture after CMV antigen stimulation. The receptors derive from a human donor in good health (CMV status not recorded). Some clones in this sample may be carry-over from other donors' samples.

As concerns this clonotype: One end of the junction varies from germline; a read error may be responsible. The chain links TRBV6-2 or TRBV6-3 to TRBJ2-3; 10 bases are shared with TRBD2. Germline V CDR1 and CDR2: MNHEY, SVGEGT. The CDR3 contains 17 residues. In DNA form, the CDR3 reads TGTGCCCGCAGTTACGGTCCCGGACTAGCGGTAACAGATACGCAGTATTTT. Encoded protein: CARSYGPGLAVTDTQYF.

This clonotype was detected a few times. The rearrangement uses TRBV7-8 and TRBJ2-7; 8 bases map to TRBD1. With 5 bases clipped from V and 2 bases from J, the junction kept 8 bases outside the gene matches. The CDR3 covers 15 residues. Germline CDR1 is SGHVS and CDR2 is FQNEAQ. In DNA, the CDR3 is TGTGCCAGCAGCCCTGACAGGGGAAGTACCTACGAGCAGTACTTC. Amino acid sequence: CASSPDRGSTYEQYF.